This T cell receptor beta chain emerged from a study of cytomegalovirus exposure and HLA in healthy donors. This clone was recorded a few times. Antigen specificity is unknown. V lost 2 bases and J 8 bases, leaving 12 bases between the germline ends. Per germline, CDR1 MNHNS and CDR2 SASEGT. The CDR3 contains 13 residues. Study outcomes and limitations: Most CMV-associated TCR beta chains appeared HLA-restricted in a later analysis. HLA allele associations emerged for about 16,000 TCR beta sequences in a later analysis, at 0.05 false discovery rate. Reportedly, fewer N-insertions than the approximately 700-donor mean appeared in an Asian-associated ancestry cluster in a later analysis.

Both 60 Vbeta primers and 13 Jbeta primers went into the PCR. Original analysis: About 11 million shared chains were among the approximately 76 million unique TCR beta chains that a later analysis counted. Libraries were prepared by immunoSEQ multiplex PCR; TCRdb keeps only in-frame clonotypes and omits some of them. That table is the source of V, J and clone size, and D and trimming were worked out from the DNA. The sample has tens of thousands of clones, 78% seen once. V usage is TRBV6-1 and J usage is TRBJ1-1; D gene uncertain. The clonotype was recovered from a woman aged 40-49 years in good health and CMV-seronegative. The source material was PBMCs. Here the CDR3 reads CASSESLRIEAFF. Here the CDR3 DNA reads TGTGCCAGCAGTGAAAGTTTGAGGATAGAAGCTTTCTTT.